A selection of T cell receptor beta chains follows, all from one sample in a study of graft-versus-host responses after intestinal transplantation. This table comes from immunoSEQ multiplex PCR, and its TCRdb copy is limited to in-frame clones, with some not included. The sample has some 130,000 clones, more than 90% seen once. No antigen is known for these receptors. Sequenced here: unstimulated CD4+ T cells sorted from spleen or lymph node cells, sampled before intestinal transplant. All receptors derive from a human donor who received an intestinal transplant. Both conserved end residues are part of each CDR3. The D gene is left open where the match is weak. Only some rows state a clone size, as once, few, many or a class for expanded clones.

V,size,J,D,CDR3,DNA
TRBV4-1,NA,TRBJ2-1,NA,CASSQADWPYNEQFF,TGCGCCAGCAGCCAAGCGGACTGGCCCTACAATGAGCAGTTCTTC
TRBV6-5,once,TRBJ2-7,NA,CASKGRRASYEQYF,TGTGCCAGCAAAGGCCGGAGGGCCTCCTACGAGCAGTACTTC
TRBV5-1,NA,TRBJ1-4,NA,CASSLGGQGGEKLFF,TGCGCCAGCAGCTTGGGGGGGCAGGGTGGCGAAAAACTGTTTTTT
TRBV5-4,NA,TRBJ1-3,TRBD1,CASSFLTGTGLGNTIYF,TGTGCCAGCAGCTTCCTGACCGGGACAGGGTTAGGAAACACCATATATTTT
TRBV7-9,once,TRBJ2-3,TRBD2,CATPPLGTSSPDTQYF,TGTGCCACCCCCCCCTTAGGGACTAGCAGCCCAGATACGCAGTATTTT
TRBV11-2,NA,TRBJ1-5,TRBD1,CASSSIGQGGDQPQHF,TGTGCCAGCAGCTCTATCGGACAGGGAGGAGATCAGCCCCAGCATTTT
TRBV5-1,NA,TRBJ2-1,NA,CASSPQGGDEQFF,TGCGCCAGCAGCCCCCAGGGGGGTGATGAGCAGTTCTTC
TRBV7-9,NA,TRBJ2-1,TRBD2,CASSPKGTSGPGNEQFF,TGTGCCAGCAGCCCAAAAGGGACTAGCGGACCTGGCAATGAGCAGTTCTTC
TRBV5-3,few,TRBJ1-6,NA,CARSFGEGPPLHF,TGTGCCAGAAGCTTCGGCGAGGGTCCACCCCTCCACTTT
TRBV11-2,NA,TRBJ2-7,NA,CASSYGARTYEQYF,TGTGCCAGCAGCTATGGCGCGCGGACCTACGAGCAGTACTTC
TRBV5-1,once,TRBJ2-3,TRBD2,CASSLGTSGASTDTQYF,TGCGCCAGCAGCTTAGGGACTAGCGGGGCCTCCACAGATACGCAGTATTTT
TRBV7-2,once,TRBJ2-2,NA,CASSPYQGMGELFF,TGTGCCAGCAGCCCGTATCAGGGGATGGGGGAGCTGTTTTTT
TRBV11-3,NA,TRBJ2-1,TRBD2,CASSLVPSGGEQFF,TGTGCCAGCAGCTTAGTTCCTAGCGGGGGTGAGCAGTTCTTC
TRBV6-6,NA,TRBJ1-2,NA,CASSYELTGYTF,TGTGCCAGCAGTTACGAACTGACAGGCTACACCTTC
TRBV19,NA,TRBJ1-5,NA,CASSSGGNQPQHF,TGTGCCAGTAGTTCAGGAGGCAATCAGCCCCAGCATTTT
TRBV18,few,TRBJ2-5,TRBD1,CASSPWTGNQETQYF,TGTGCCAGCTCACCCTGGACAGGGAACCAAGAGACCCAGTACTTC
TRBV25-1,NA,TRBJ1-6,NA,CASSESISSSYNSPLHF,TGTGCCAGCAGTGAATCGATTTCGAGCTCCTATAATTCACCCCTCCACTTT
TRBV9,NA,TRBJ1-4,NA,CASSADPGANEKLFF,TGTGCCAGCAGCGCCGATCCCGGGGCTAATGAAAAACTGTTTTTT
TRBV7-2,few,TRBJ1-6,NA,CAERGGSDSPLHF,TGTGCCGAGAGGGGGGGGTCCGATTCACCCCTCCACTTT
TRBV6-6,NA,TRBJ1-5,NA,CASSYPGTPKNQPQHF,TGTGCCAGCAGTTACCCAGGGACACCGAAAAATCAGCCCCAGCATTTT
TRBV9,NA,TRBJ2-3,NA,CASSPRQAPGTDAQYF,TGTGCCAGCAGCCCAAGACAGGCCCCGGGCACAGATGCGCAGTATTTT
TRBV25-1,NA,TRBJ1-2,NA,CASREAGDGYTF,TGTGCCAGCAGGGAGGCAGGGGATGGCTACACCTTC
TRBV5-4,NA,TRBJ2-7,NA,CASSLWQGGSYEQYF,TGTGCCAGCAGCTTGTGGCAGGGAGGCTCCTACGAGCAGTACTTC
TRBV19,NA,TRBJ1-5,NA,CASSTTVNQPQHF,TGTGCCAGTAGCACGACGGTGAATCAGCCCCAGCATTTT
TRBV5-1,NA,TRBJ1-2,NA,CASSLGTREHHGYTF,TGCGCCAGCAGCCTCGGGACCCGTGAACATCACGGCTACACCTTC